These T cell receptor beta chains were read from a single sample in a study of blood T cell repertoires in COVID-19. The table came from immunoSEQ multiplex PCR; TCRdb's copy has only in-frame clones and leaves some out. The profile shows some 220,000 clones, more than 80% of them singletons. Input material: PBMCs or T cells enriched from blood (not recorded which). Source of these receptors: a woman aged 40 to 49 with acute COVID-19. Both conserved end residues are part of each CDR3. D genes are given only for firm matches. Rows give clone size only sometimes, using once, few, many, or a class for an expanded clone.

CDR3 protein	CDR3 DNA	D gene	V gene	clone size	J gene
CASSLGSGMDGYTF	TGTGCCAGCAGCTTGGGGTCAGGGATGGACGGCTACACCTTC	.	TRBV5-4	.	TRBJ1-2
CASSLTRGEQYF	TGTGCCAGCAGCTTGACTCGGGGAGAGCAGTACTTC	.	TRBV5-6	.	TRBJ2-7
CAGGKGRSNYEQYF	TGTGCCGGAGGGAAAGGGCGGTCAAACTACGAGCAGTACTTC	.	TRBV5-4	.	TRBJ2-7
CASSRGVEAFF	TGTGCCAGCAGTCGGGGGGTAGAAGCTTTCTTT	.	TRBV12-3/TRBV12-4	.	TRBJ1-1
CASSHWTEYGYTF	TGTGCCAGCAGCCATTGGACAGAATATGGCTACACCTTC	.	TRBV3-1/TRBV3-2	.	TRBJ1-2
CASSPDRRNTEAFF	TGTGCCAGCAGCCCCGACAGGCGGAACACTGAAGCTTTCTTT	.	TRBV5-4	.	TRBJ1-1
CASSLVTSGGIYNEQFF	TGTGCCAGCAGCTTAGTAACTAGCGGGGGGATCTACAATGAGCAGTTCTTC	TRBD2	TRBV7-2	few	TRBJ2-1
CASSYSGQGADGYTF	TGTGCCAGCAGTTACTCGGGACAGGGGGCGGATGGCTACACCTTC	TRBD1	TRBV6-5	.	TRBJ1-2
CSMDSGYTF	TGCAGCATGGACAGTGGCTACACCTTC	.	TRBV29-1	.	TRBJ1-2
CASSLGTGGVLGTEAFF	TGTGCCAGCAGCTTGGGGACAGGTGGGGTGTTGGGCACTGAAGCTTTCTTT	TRBD1	TRBV7-2	.	TRBJ1-1
CASSPGGAGNNEQFF	TGCGCCAGCAGCCCCGGGGGGGCGGGGAACAATGAGCAGTTCTTC	TRBD2	TRBV5-1	.	TRBJ2-1
CASSPTNNYGYTF	TGTGCCAGCAGTCCGACAAATAACTATGGCTACACCTTC	.	TRBV27	.	TRBJ1-2
CASSSRDLAYNSPLHF	TGTGCCAGCAGTTCGCGGGACTTAGCCTATAATTCACCCCTCCACTTT	.	TRBV2	few	TRBJ1-6
CASRGTYLTTNEKLFF	TGTGCCAGTAGAGGGACATACTTAACAACTAATGAAAAACTGTTTTTT	.	TRBV19	once	TRBJ1-4
CASSPTGERYGYTF	TGTGCCAGCAGTCCTACCGGGGAACGCTATGGCTACACCTTC	.	TRBV5-5	.	TRBJ1-2
CASSLGGRDYGYTF	TGTGCCAGCAGCTTAGGCGGCAGGGACTATGGCTACACCTTC	.	TRBV13	.	TRBJ1-2
CSVEGPIETNTGELFF	TGCAGCGTTGAGGGGCCCATCGAAACGAACACCGGGGAGCTGTTTTTT	.	TRBV29-1	.	TRBJ2-2
CASSPGTSGRNTDTQYF	TGTGCCAGCAGCCCAGGGACTAGCGGGCGTAACACAGATACGCAGTATTTT	TRBD2	TRBV5-4	.	TRBJ2-3
CASSRQSSYNEQFF	TGTGCCAGCAGCAGACAGAGCTCCTACAATGAGCAGTTCTTC	.	TRBV7-2	once	TRBJ2-1
CACTWGTRNTGELFF	TGTGCCTGTACCTGGGGGACTAGAAACACCGGGGAGCTGTTTTTT	TRBD2	TRBV19	once	TRBJ2-2
CASSLLQGASEKLFF	TGCGCCAGCAGTCTATTACAGGGGGCGAGTGAAAAACTGTTTTTT	TRBD1	TRBV5-1	once	TRBJ1-4
CASSAGGPEAFF	TGCGCCAGCAGTGCGGGGGGCCCTGAAGCTTTCTTT	.	TRBV10-2	.	TRBJ1-1
CASSAGQATEAFF	TGTGCCAGCAGCGCAGGACAGGCCACTGAAGCTTTCTTT	TRBD1	TRBV6-4	.	TRBJ1-1
CASSLGGGSAEAFF	TGTGCCAGCAGCTTAGGAGGGGGCAGTGCTGAAGCTTTCTTT	TRBD1	TRBV13	.	TRBJ1-1
CASSPPGLAGGNEQFF	TGTGCCAGCAGTCCCCCCGGACTAGCGGGGGGCAATGAGCAGTTCTTC	TRBD2	TRBV5-4	.	TRBJ2-1
CASSAETGFKETQYF	TGTGCCAGCAGCGCCGAAACAGGGTTTAAAGAGACCCAGTACTTC	.	TRBV21-1	.	TRBJ2-5
CASSPPGRANYGYTF	TGTGCCAGCAGCCCCCCCGGCAGGGCAAACTATGGCTACACCTTC	.	TRBV5-5	.	TRBJ1-2
CASSIQGITNYGYTF	TGTGCCAGTAGTATACAGGGCATAACTAACTATGGCTACACCTTC	.	TRBV19	.	TRBJ1-2
CASSQAVRNTEAFF	TGTGCCAGCAGCCAAGCCGTCCGGAACACTGAAGCTTTCTTT	.	TRBV3-1/TRBV3-2	.	TRBJ1-1
CASTPRGQGRSPLHF	TGTGCCAGTACCCCCCGGGGACAGGGTCGATCACCCCTCCACTTT	TRBD1	TRBV19	.	TRBJ1-6
CASSPAARNTEAFF	TGTGCCAGCTCACCCGCCGCGAGGAACACTGAAGCTTTCTTT	.	TRBV18	.	TRBJ1-1
CASSIRGDRVYEQYF	TGTGCCAGTAGTATTAGGGGGGACAGGGTCTACGAGCAGTACTTC	TRBD1	TRBV19	.	TRBJ2-7
CSVERDTNYGYTF	TGCAGCGTTGAAAGGGACACTAACTATGGCTACACCTTC	.	TRBV29-1	.	TRBJ1-2
CSVAETGSQPQHF	TGCAGCGTTGCCGAAACAGGGTCCCAGCCCCAGCATTTT	.	TRBV29-1	once	TRBJ1-5
CASSMTENTEAFF	TGTGCCAGCAGCATGACAGAGAACACTGAAGCTTTCTTT	.	TRBV27	.	TRBJ1-1
CASSQRRAAFYNEQFF	TGTGCCAGCAGCCAAAGGAGGGCGGCTTTCTACAATGAGCAGTTCTTC	.	TRBV7-2	few	TRBJ2-1
CASSYSEGAHEQYF	TGTGCCAGCAGTTACTCGGAGGGGGCCCACGAGCAGTACTTC	.	TRBV6-2/TRBV6-3	.	TRBJ2-7
CASSSSGGALTDTQYF	TGTGCCAGCAGCTCAAGCGGGGGGGCTCTCACAGATACGCAGTATTTT	TRBD2	TRBV7-9	.	TRBJ2-3
CASSGGTYTDTQYF	TGTGCCAGCTCCGGGGGGACATACACAGATACGCAGTATTTT	.	TRBV18	few	TRBJ2-3
CASSLRALTGVGNTEAFF	TGTGCCAGCAGCTTAAGGGCCCTCACAGGGGTCGGGAACACTGAAGCTTTCTTT	TRBD1	TRBV7-3	.	TRBJ1-1
CASSLLRSSYNSPLHF	TGTGCCAGCAGCCTCCTTCGGAGCTCCTATAATTCACCCCTCCACTTT	.	TRBV7-9	.	TRBJ1-6
CASSETSPGTDTQYF	TGCGCCAGCAGTGAGACTAGCCCGGGCACAGATACGCAGTATTTT	.	TRBV10-2	.	TRBJ2-3
CASSLSRRYSNQPQHF	TGTGCCAGCAGTTTATCCCGGAGATATAGCAATCAGCCCCAGCATTTT	.	TRBV27	.	TRBJ1-5
CASAQGAAEAFF	TGTGCCAGCGCCCAGGGGGCCGCTGAAGCTTTCTTT	TRBD1	TRBV3-1/TRBV3-2	.	TRBJ1-1
CASSLGSGTQYF	TGTGCCAGCAGCCTAGGGAGCGGGACCCAGTACTTC	.	TRBV7-8	.	TRBJ2-5
CASSPRDNSPLHF	TGTGCCAGCTCACCTCGGGATAATTCACCCCTCCACTTT	.	TRBV18	.	TRBJ1-6
CASSLGAGESEQYF	TGTGCCAGCAGCTTAGGGGCCGGGGAGTCCGAGCAGTACTTC	.	TRBV13	.	TRBJ2-7
CASSAGGNQPQHF	TGTGCCAGTTCGGCGGGGGGAAATCAGCCCCAGCATTTT	.	TRBV7-2	.	TRBJ1-5
CASSQDGVWGVSFF	TGCGCCAGCAGCCAGGATGGGGTTTGGGGAGTGTCTTTCTTT	.	TRBV4-1	.	TRBJ1-1
CASSMLGQGDSPLHF	TGTGCCAGTAGTATGTTGGGACAGGGAGATTCACCCCTCCACTTT	TRBD1	TRBV19	.	TRBJ1-6
CASRGDGGAEAFF	TGTGCCAGCAGAGGAGATGGGGGGGCTGAAGCTTTCTTT	.	TRBV2	.	TRBJ1-1
CASSRDSPAQQETQYF	TGTGCCAGCAGCCGGGACAGCCCGGCACAGCAAGAGACCCAGTACTTC	TRBD1	TRBV5-4	once	TRBJ2-5